This TCR beta chain appears in the sequencing data of a study of regulatory T cells in long-lasting Graves disease. Sample time point: newly diagnosed GD, antithyroid drugs for less than 3 months. Making the TCR library involved RNA that had been extracted from PBMCs. The authors built TCR beta libraries using iRepertoire HTBI primers and Arm-PCR of CDR3 regions. TCRdb redid the calling of the multiplex PCR reads with MiXCR, one entry per CDR3 protein. The sample contains some 250,000 distinct CDR3 sequences, 15% to 20% of which appear only once. This clonotype was picked up many times. The CDR3 consists of 13 residues. The germline V gene encodes CDR1 DFQATT and CDR2 SNEGSKA (reference sequence). Trimming stripped 2 bases from V and 2 bases from J, with 10 bases between. This sample was also put to use in a study of T cells in Graves' hyperthyroidism and ophthalmopathy. Per that paper: Diagnoses were established using clinical symptoms, serum thyroxine and TRAb, thyroid ultrasound and orbital computed tomography. The TCR CDR3 first-round RT-PCR relied on the HTBI primer set.

The receptor was isolated from a woman in her twenties or thirties with Graves disease. The material sequenced was peripheral blood mononuclear cells (PBMCs), taken at new diagnosis, from a patient treated with antithyroid drugs. The rearrangement joins TRBV20-1 to TRBJ2-7; no clear D gene. Written as DNA, the CDR3 is TGCAGTGCTAGAAGAAGCGCTACCTACGAGCAGTACTTC. Translation gives CSARRSATYEQYF.